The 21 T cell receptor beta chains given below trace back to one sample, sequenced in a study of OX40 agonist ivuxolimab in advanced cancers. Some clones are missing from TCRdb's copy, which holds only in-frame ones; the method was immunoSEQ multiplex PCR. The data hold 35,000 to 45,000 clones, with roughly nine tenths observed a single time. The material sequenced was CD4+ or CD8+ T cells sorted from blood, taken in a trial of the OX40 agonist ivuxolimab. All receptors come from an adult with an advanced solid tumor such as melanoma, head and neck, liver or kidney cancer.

Written as DNA, the CDR3 is TGTGCCAGCAGTTATCCAAGGATTGTGGGAGACAATGAGCAGTTCTTC. Translating gives CASSYPRIVGDNEQFF. This rearrangement joins TRBV28 to TRBJ2-1; tentative D call: TRBD2 (5 bases). CDR1 MDHEN and CDR2 SYDVKM come from the germline V gene. V was shortened by 4 bases and J by 5 bases, with 18 bases between the two germline ends. This CDR3 region has 16 residues.

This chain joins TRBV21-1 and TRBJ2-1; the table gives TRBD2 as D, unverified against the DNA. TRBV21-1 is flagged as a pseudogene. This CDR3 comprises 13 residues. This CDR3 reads CASSKDTGSEQFF. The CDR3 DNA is TGTGCCAGCAGCAAAGATACGGGGAGTGAGCAGTTCTTC.

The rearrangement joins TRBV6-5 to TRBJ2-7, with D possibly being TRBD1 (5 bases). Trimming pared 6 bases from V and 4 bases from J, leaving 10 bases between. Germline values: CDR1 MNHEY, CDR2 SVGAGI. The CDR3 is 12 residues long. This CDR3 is CASRVTGYEQYF. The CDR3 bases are TGTGCCAGCAGGGTTACAGGATACGAGCAGTACTTC.

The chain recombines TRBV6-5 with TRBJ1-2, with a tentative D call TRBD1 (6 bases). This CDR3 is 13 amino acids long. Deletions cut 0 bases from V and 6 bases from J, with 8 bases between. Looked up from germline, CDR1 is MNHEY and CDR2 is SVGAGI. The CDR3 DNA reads TGTGCCAGCAGTTACTCGACAGGCAATGGCTACACCTTC. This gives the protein CASSYSTGNGYTF.

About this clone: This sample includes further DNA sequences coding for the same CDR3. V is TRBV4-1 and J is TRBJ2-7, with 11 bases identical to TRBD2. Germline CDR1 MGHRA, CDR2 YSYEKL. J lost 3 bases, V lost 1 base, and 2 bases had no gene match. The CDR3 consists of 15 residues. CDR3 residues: CASSQVGTSGYEQYF. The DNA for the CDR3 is TGCGCCAGCAGCCAAGTCGGGACTAGCGGCTACGAGCAGTACTTC.

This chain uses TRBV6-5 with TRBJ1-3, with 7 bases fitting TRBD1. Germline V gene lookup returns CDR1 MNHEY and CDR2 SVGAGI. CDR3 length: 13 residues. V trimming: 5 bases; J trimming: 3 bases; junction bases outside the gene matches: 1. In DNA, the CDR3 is TGTGCCAGCAGTGACAGGGATGGAAACACCATATATTTT. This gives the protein CASSDRDGNTIYF.

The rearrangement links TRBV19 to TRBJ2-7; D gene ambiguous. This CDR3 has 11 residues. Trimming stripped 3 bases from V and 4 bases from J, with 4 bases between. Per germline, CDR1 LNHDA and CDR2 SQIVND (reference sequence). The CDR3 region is CASSMGYEQYF. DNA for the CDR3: TGTGCCAGTAGTATGGGATACGAGCAGTACTTC.

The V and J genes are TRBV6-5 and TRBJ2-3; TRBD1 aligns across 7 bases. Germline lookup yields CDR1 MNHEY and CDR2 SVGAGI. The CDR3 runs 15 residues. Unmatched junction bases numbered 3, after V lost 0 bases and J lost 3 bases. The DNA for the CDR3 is TGTGCCAGCAGTTACTCAGGGGGCCAAACAGATACGCAGTATTTT. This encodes CASSYSGGQTDTQYF.

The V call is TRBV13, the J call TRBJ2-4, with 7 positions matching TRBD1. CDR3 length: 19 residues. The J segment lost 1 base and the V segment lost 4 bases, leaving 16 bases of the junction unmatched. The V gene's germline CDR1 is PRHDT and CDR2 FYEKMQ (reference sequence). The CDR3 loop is CASSSRTGSSSFAKNIQYF. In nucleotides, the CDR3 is TGTGCCAGCAGCTCTAGGACAGGTTCGTCGTCTTTCGCCAAAAACATTCAGTACTTC.

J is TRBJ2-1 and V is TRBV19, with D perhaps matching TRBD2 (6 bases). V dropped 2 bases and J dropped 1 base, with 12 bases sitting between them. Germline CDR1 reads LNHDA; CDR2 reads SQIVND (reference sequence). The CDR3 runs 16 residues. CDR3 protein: CASSIITSLSYNEQFF. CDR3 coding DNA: TGTGCCAGTAGTATAATTACTAGCTTATCCTACAATGAGCAGTTCTTC.

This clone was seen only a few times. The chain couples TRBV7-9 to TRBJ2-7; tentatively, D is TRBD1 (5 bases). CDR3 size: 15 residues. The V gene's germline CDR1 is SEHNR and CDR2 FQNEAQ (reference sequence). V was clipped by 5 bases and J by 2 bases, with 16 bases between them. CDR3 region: CASSPRQLFPYEQYF. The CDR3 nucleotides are TGTGCCAGCAGCCCAAGACAGCTTTTCCCCTACGAGCAGTACTTC.

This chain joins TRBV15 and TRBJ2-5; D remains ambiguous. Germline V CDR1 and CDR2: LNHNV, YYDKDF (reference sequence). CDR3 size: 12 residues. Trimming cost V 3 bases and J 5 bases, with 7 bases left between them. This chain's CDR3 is CATSRETETQYF. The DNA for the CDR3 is TGTGCCACCAGCAGGGAGACTGAGACCCAGTACTTC.

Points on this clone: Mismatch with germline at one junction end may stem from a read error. The CDR3 protein is CASSLGLAGGDEQFF. The CDR3 DNA sequence: TGTGCCAGCAGTTTGGGACTAGCGGGAGGCGATGAGCAGTTCTTC. The V and J genes are TRBV5-8 and TRBJ2-1; 15 positions agree with TRBD2. The CDR3 is 15 residues long. CDR1 and CDR2 from the germline V gene are SGHTS and YDEGEE.

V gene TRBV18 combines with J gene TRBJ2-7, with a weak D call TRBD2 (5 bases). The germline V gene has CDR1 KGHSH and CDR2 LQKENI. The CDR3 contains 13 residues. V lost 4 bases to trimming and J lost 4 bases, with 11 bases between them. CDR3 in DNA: TGTGCCAGCTCACTTGCCGGGAAATACGAGCAGTACTTC. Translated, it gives CASSLAGKYEQYF.

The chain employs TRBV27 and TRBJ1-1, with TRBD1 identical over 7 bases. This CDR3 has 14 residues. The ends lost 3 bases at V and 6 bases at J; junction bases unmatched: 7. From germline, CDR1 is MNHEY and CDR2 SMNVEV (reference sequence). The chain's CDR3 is CASSFIDRVAEAFF. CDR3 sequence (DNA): TGTGCCAGCAGTTTCATCGACAGGGTTGCTGAAGCTTTCTTT.

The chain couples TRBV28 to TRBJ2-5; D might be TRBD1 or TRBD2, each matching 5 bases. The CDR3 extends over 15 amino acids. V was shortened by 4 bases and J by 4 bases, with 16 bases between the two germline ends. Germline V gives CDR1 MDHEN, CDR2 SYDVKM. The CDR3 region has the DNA TGTGCCAGCAGTTCAGGGCCGAGGGTACGAGAGACCCAGTACTTC. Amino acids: CASSSGPRVRETQYF.

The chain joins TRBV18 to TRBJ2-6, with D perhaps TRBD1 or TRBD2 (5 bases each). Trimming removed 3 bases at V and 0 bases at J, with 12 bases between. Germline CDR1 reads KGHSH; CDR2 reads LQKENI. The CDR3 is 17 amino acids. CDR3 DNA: TGTGCCAGCTCACCGGCAGGGACCATCTCTGGGGCCAACGTCCTGACTTTC. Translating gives CASSPAGTISGANVLTF.

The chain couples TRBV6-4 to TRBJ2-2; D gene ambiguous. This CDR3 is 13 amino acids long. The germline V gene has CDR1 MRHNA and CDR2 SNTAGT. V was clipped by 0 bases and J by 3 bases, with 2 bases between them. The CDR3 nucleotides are TGTGCCAGCAGTGACTCGGACACCGGGGAGCTGTTTTTT. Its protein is CASSDSDTGELFF.

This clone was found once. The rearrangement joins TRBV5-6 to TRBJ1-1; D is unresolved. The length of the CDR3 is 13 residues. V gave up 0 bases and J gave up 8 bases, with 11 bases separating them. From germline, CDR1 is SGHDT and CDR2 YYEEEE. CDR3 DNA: TGTGCCAGCAGCTTGGCCGATAACAGAGAAGCTTTCTTT. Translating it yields CASSLADNREAFF.

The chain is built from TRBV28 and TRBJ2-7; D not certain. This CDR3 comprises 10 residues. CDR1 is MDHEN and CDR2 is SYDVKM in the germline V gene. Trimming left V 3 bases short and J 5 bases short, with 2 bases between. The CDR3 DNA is TGTGCCAGCAGTTTCGACGAGCAGTACTTC. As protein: CASSFDEQYF.

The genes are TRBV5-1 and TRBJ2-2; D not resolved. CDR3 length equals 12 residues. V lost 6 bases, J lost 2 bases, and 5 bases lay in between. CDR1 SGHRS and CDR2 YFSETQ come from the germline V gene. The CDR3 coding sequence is TGCGCCAGCAACACTAACACCGGGGAGCTGTTTTTT. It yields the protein CASNTNTGELFF.